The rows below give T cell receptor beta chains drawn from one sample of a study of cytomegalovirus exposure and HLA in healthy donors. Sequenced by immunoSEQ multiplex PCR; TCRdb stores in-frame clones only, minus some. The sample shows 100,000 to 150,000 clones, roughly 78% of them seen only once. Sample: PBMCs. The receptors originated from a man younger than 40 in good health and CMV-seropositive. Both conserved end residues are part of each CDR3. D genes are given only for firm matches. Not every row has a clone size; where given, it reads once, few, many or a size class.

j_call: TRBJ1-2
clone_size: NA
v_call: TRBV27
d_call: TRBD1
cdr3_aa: CASKTGPNYGYTF
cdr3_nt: TGTGCCAGCAAGACAGGGCCTAACTATGGCTACACCTTC

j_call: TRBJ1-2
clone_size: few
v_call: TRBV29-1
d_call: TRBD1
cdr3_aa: CSATGGNYGYTF
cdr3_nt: TGCAGCGCGACAGGGGGAAACTATGGCTACACCTTC

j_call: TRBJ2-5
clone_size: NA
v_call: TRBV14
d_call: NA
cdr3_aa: CASGHNPGYETQYF
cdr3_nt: TGTGCCAGCGGCCACAACCCGGGTTACGAGACCCAGTACTTC

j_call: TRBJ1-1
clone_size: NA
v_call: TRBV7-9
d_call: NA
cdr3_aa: CASSPRQLGTEAFF
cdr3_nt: TGTGCCAGCAGCCCCAGACAGCTGGGGACTGAAGCTTTCTTT

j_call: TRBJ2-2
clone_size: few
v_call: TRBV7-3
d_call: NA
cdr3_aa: CASSLGAAMNTGELFF
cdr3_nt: TGTGCCAGCAGCTTAGGAGCAGCTATGAACACCGGGGAGCTGTTTTTT

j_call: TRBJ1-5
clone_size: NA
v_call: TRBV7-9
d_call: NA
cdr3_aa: CASSLGGRENQPQHF
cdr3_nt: TGTGCCAGCAGCTTAGGGGGTCGGGAAAATCAGCCCCAGCATTTT

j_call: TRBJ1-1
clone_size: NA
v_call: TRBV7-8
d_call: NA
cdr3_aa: CASSLYQGPNTEAFF
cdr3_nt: TGTGCCAGCAGCTTATATCAGGGCCCGAACACTGAAGCTTTCTTT

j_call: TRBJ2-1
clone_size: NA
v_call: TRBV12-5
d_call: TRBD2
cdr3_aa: CASGLVIGGFSPKQFF
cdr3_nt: TGTGCTAGTGGCTTGGTAATCGGGGGGTTCTCCCCCAAGCAGTTCTTC

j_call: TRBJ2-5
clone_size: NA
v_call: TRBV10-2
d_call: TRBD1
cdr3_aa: CATGQGAGETQYF
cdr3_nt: TGCGCCACTGGACAGGGGGCGGGAGAGACCCAGTACTTC

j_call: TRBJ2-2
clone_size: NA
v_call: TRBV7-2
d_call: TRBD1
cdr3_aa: CASSRSRTGGRTGELFF
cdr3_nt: TGTGCCAGCAGTCGATCCAGGACAGGGGGAAGGACCGGGGAGCTGTTTTTT

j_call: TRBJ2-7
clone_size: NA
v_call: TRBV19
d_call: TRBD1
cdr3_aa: CASSRDRGKYEQYF
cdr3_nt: TGTGCCAGTAGTAGGGACAGGGGGAAATACGAGCAGTACTTC

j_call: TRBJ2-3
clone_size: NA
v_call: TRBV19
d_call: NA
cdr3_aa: CASSIKDTQYF
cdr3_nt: TGTGCCAGTAGTATCAAAGATACGCAGTATTTT

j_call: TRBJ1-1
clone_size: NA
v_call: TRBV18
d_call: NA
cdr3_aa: CASSEQGNTEAFF
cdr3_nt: TGTGCCAGCTCAGAACAGGGGAACACTGAAGCTTTCTTT

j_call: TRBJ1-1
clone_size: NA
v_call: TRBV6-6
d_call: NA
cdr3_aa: CASSHDPGQLRAEAFF
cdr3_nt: TGTGCCAGCAGTCACGACCCAGGACAGTTGAGGGCTGAAGCTTTCTTT

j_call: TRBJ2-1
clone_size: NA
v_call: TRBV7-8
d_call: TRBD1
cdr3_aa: CASSLISYRDRVHNEQFF
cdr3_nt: TGTGCCAGCAGCTTAATCTCCTACCGGGACAGGGTCCACAATGAGCAGTTCTTC

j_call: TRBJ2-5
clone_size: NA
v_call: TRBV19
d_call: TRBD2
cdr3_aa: CASRAQPGLAAQYF
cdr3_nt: TGTGCCAGTAGAGCCCAACCGGGACTAGCGGCCCAGTACTTC

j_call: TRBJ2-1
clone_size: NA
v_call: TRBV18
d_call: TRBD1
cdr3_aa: CASSPRTGFGVNEQFF
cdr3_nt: TGTGCCAGCTCACCACGGACAGGGTTCGGTGTCAATGAGCAGTTCTTC

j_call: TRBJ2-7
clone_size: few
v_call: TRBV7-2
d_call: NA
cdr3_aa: CASSPPGAYEQYF
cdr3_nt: TGTGCCAGCAGCCCCCCGGGGGCCTACGAGCAGTACTTC

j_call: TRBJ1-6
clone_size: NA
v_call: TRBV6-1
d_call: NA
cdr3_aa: CASSERQEENSPLHF
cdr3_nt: TGTGCCAGCAGTGAAAGGCAGGAAGAAAATTCACCCCTCCACTTT

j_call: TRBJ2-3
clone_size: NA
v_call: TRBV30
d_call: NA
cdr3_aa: CAWSSPRRGATDTQYF
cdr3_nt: TGTGCCTGGAGTTCACCTCGGCGGGGTGCCACAGATACGCAGTATTTT

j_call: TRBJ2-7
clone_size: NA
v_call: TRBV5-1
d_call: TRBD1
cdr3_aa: CASSERIGTALYEQYF
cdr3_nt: TGCGCCAGCAGCGAGCGCATTGGGACAGCCTTGTACGAGCAGTACTTC

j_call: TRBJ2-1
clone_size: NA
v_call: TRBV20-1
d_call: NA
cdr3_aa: CSASSSEQFF
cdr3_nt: TGCAGTGCTAGTTCTAGTGAGCAGTTCTTC

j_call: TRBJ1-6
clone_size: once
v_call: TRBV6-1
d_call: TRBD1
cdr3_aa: CASSGQGAHSPLHF
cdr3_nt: TGTGCCAGCAGTGGACAGGGGGCGCATTCACCCCTCCACTTT

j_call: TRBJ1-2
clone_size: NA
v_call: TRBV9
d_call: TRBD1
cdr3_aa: CASSVEDRGYGYTF
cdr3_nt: TGTGCCAGCAGCGTAGAGGACAGGGGGTATGGCTACACCTTC

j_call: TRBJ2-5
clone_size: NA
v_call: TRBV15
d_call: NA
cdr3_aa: CATSTSNQETQYF
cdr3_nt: TGTGCCACCAGTACGAGTAATCAAGAGACCCAGTACTTC

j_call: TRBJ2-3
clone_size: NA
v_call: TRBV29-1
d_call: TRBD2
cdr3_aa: CSVDSGTSGFDTQYF
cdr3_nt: TGCAGCGTTGACTCCGGGACTAGCGGGTTCGATACGCAGTATTTT

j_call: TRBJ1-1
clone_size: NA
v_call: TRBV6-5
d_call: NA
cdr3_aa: CASSYSGRPTEAFF
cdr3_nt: TGTGCCAGCAGTTACTCTGGCAGGCCCACTGAAGCTTTCTTT

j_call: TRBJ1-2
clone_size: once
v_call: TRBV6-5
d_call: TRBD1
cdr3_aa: CASSASVTGGDGYTF
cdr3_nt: TGTGCCAGCAGCGCCTCTGTGACAGGGGGCGATGGCTACACCTTC

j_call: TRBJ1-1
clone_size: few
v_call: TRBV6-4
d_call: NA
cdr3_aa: CASSEAGQGLEAFF
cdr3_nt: TGTGCCAGCAGTGAAGCAGGGCAGGGCTTAGAAGCTTTCTTT

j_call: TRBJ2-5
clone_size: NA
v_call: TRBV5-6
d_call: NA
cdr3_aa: CASSPPSQETQYF
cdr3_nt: TGTGCCAGCAGTCCCCCTTCTCAAGAGACCCAGTACTTC

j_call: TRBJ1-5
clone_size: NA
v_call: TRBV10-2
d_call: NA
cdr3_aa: CASSGEAGNQPQHF
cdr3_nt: TGCGCCAGCAGTGGGGAGGCCGGCAATCAGCCCCAGCATTTT

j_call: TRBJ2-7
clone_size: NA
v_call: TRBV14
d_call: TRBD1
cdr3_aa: CASSFDRGLREQYF
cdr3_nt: TGTGCCAGCAGCTTCGACAGGGGGCTGAGGGAGCAGTACTTC

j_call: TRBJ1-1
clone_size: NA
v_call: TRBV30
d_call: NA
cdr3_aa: CAWSRPVSGTEAFF
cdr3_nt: TGTGCCTGGAGTCGCCCGGTGTCGGGCACTGAAGCTTTCTTT

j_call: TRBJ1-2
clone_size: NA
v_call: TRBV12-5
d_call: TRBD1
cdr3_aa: CASGSRGTGADYTF
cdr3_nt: TGTGCTAGTGGTTCCAGAGGGACAGGGGCTGACTACACCTTC

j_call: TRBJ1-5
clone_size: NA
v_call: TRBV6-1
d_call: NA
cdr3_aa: CASSGNWDSNQPQHF
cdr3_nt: TGTGCCAGCAGCGGGAACTGGGATAGCAATCAGCCCCAGCATTTT

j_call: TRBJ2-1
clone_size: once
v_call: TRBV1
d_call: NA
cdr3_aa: CTSSLRGREQFF
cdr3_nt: TGCACCAGCAGCCTCCGGGGTCGGGAACAGTTCTTC